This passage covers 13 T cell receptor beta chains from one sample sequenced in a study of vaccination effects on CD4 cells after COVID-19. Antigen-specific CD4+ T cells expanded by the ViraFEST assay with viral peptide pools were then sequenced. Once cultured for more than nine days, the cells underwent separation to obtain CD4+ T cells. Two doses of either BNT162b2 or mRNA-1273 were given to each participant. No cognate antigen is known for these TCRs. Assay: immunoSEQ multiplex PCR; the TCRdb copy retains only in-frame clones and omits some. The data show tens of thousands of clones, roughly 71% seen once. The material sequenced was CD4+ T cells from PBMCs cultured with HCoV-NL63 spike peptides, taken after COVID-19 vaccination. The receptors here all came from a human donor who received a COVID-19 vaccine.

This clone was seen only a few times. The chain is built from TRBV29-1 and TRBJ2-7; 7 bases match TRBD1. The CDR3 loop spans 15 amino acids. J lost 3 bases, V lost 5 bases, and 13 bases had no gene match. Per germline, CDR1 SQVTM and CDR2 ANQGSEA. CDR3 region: CSVRGKQGQSYEQYF. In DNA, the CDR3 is TGCAGCGTTAGGGGCAAGCAGGGACAGAGCTACGAGCAGTACTTC.

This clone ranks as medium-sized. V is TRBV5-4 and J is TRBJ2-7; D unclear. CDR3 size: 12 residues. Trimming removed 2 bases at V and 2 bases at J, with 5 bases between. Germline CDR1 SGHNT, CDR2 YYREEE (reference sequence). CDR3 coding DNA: TGTGCCAGCAGCTTCCTCACCTACGAGCAGTACTTC. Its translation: CASSFLTYEQYF.

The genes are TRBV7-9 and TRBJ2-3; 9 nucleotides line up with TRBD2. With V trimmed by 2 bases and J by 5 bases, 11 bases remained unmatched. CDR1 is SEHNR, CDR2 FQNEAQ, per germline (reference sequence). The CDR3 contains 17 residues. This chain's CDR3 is CASSLSGRTSVGDTQYF. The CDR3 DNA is TGTGCCAGCAGCTTAAGTGGTAGGACTAGCGTGGGAGATACGCAGTATTTT.

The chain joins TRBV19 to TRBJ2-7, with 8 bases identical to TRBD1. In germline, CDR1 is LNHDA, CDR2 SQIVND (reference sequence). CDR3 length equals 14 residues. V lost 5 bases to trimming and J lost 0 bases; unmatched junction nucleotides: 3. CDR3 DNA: TGTGCCAGTAGTCGAGGACAGGGCTCCTACGAGCAGTACTTC. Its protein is CASSRGQGSYEQYF.

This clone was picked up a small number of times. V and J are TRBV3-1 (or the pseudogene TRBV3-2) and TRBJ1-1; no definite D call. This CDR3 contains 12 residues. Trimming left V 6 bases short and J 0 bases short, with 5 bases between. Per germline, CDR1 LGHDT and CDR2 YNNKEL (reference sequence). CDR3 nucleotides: TGTGCCAGCAGGCCGATGAACACTGAAGCTTTCTTT. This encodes CASRPMNTEAFF.

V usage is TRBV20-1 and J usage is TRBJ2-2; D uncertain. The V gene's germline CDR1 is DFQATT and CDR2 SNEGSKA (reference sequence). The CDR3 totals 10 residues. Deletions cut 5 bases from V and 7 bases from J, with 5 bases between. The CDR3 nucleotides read TGCAGTGCTTATCACGGGGAGCTGTTTTTT. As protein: CSAYHGELFF.

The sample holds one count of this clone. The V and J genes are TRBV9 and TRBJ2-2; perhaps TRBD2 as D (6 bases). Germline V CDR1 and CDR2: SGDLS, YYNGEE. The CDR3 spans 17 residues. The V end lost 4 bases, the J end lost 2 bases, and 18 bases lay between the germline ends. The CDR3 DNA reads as TGTGCCAGCAGCTCCCCTTCCGGGACTCTAAACACCGGGGAGCTGTTTTTT. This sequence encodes CASSSPSGTLNTGELFF.

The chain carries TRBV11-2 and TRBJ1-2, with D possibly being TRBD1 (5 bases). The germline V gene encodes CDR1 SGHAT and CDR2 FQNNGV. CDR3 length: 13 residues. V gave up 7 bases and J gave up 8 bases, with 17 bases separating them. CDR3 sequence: CASTTDRTMGYTF. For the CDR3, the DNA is TGTGCCAGCACCACCGACAGAACTATGGGCTACACCTTC.

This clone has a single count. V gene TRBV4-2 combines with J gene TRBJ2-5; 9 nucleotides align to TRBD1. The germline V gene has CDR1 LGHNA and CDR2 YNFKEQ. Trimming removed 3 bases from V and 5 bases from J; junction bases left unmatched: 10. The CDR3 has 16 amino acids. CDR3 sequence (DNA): TGTGCCAGCAGCCACCACAGGGGGCGCATGGACGAGACCCAGTACTTC. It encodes CASSHHRGRMDETQYF.

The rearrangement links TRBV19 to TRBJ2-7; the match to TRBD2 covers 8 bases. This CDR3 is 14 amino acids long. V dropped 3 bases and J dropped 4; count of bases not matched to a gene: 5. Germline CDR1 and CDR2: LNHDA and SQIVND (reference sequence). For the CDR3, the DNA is TGTGCCAGTAGTATTTCAGCGGGGGAGTACGAGCAGTACTTC. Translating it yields CASSISAGEYEQYF.

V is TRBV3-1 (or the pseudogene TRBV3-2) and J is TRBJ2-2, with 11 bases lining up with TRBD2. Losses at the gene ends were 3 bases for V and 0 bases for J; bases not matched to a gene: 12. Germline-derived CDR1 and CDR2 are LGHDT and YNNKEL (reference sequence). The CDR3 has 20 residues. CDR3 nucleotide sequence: TGTGCCAGCAGCCATGACGATATCGGGACTAGCGGAACGAACACCGGGGAGCTGTTTTTT. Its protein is CASSHDDIGTSGTNTGELFF.

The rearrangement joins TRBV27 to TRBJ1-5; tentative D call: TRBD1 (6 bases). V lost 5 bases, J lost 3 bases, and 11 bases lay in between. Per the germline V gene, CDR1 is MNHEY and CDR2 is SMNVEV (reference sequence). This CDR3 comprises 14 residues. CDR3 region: CASSPTGYNQPQHF. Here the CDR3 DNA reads TGTGCCAGCAGTCCGACAGGCTACAATCAGCCCCAGCATTTT.

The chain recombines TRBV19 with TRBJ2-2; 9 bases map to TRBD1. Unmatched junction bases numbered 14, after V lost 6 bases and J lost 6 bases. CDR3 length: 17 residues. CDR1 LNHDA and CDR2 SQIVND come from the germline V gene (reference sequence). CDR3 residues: CASRALDRGLLAGELFF. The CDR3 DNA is TGTGCCAGTAGGGCTCTGGACAGGGGATTGTTAGCCGGGGAGCTGTTTTTT.